This TCR beta chain was captured in a study of OX40 agonist ivuxolimab in advanced cancers. About the study: From about 23 to 85 years was the age range, with a mean of about 56 years, and about 83% were male.

The V and J ends lost 0 bases and 0 bases respectively, with 4 bases between them. CDR1 and CDR2 (germline): SGHDT, YYEEEE. CDR3 size: 15 residues. TCRdb's copy holds only in-frame clones and misses some; the assay was immunoSEQ multiplex PCR. The table has over 55,000 clones, about 88% seen once. General study results and limits: There were, on average, more expanded clones in CD8+ T cells than in CD4+. Among some nonresponders, normalized T-cell clonal expansion was also low. The specificity for antigen of the expanded peripheral T cells was not determined.

Points on this clone: Its antigen is not known. This same CDR3 is encoded by further DNA sequences in the sample.

The clonotype comes from an adult with an advanced solid tumor such as melanoma, head and neck, liver or kidney cancer. This material consisted of CD4+ or CD8+ T cells sorted from blood, taken in a trial of the OX40 agonist ivuxolimab. The genes are TRBV5-6 and TRBJ2-6; D is uncertain. The CDR3 region has the DNA TGTGCCAGCAGCTTGGGAGGCTCTGGGGCCAACGTCCTGACTTTC. This gives the protein CASSLGGSGANVLTF. The full variable domain, in which reference TRBV5-6 and TRBJ2-6 provide the parts outside the CDR3, is DAGVTQSPTHLIKTRGQQVTLRCSPKSGHDTVSWYQQALGQGPQFIFQYYEEEERQRGNFPDRFSGHQFPNYSSELNVNALLLGDSALYLCASSLGGSGANVLTFGAGSRLTVL.